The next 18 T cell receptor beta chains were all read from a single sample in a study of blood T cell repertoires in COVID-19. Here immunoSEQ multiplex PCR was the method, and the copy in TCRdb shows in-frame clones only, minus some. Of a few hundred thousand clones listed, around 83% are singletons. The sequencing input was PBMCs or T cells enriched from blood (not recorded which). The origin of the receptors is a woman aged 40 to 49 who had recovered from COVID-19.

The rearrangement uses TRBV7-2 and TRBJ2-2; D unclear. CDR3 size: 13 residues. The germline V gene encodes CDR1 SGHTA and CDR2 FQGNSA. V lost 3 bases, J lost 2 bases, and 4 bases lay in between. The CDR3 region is CASSFLNTGELFF. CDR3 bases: TGTGCCAGCAGCTTCCTAAACACCGGGGAGCTGTTTTTT.

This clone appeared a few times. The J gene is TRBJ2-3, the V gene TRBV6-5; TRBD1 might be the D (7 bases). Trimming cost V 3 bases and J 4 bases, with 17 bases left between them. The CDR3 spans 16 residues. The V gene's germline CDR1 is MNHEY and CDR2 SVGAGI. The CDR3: CASSYLGAGGSDTQYF. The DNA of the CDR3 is TGTGCCAGCAGTTATCTCGGGGCAGGGGGGTCAGATACGCAGTATTTT.

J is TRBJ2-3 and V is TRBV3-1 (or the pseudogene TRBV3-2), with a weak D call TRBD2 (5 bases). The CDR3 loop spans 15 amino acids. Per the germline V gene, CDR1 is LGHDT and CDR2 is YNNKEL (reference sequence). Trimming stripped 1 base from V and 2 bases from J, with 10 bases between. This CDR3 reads CASSQAGLPTDTQYF. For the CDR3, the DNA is TGTGCCAGCAGCCAAGCAGGACTCCCCACAGATACGCAGTATTTT.

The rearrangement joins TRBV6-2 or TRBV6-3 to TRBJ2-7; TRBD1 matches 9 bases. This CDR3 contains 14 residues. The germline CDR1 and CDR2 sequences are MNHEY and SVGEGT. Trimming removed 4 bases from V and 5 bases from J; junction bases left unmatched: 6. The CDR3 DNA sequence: TGTGCCAGCAGTTCGGGACAGGGCGCCCACGAGCAGTACGTC. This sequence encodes CASSSGQGAHEQYV.

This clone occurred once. CDR3 in DNA: TGTGCTAGTGGTCGGGACAGTTGGGGAGAGACCCAGTACTTC. This encodes CASGRDSWGETQYF. V usage is TRBV12-5 and J usage is TRBJ2-5; 7 bases line up with TRBD1. This CDR3 has 14 amino acids. With 5 bases clipped from V and 4 bases from J, the junction kept 7 bases outside the gene matches. Germline V gene data show CDR1 as LGHNT and CDR2 as FRNRAP.

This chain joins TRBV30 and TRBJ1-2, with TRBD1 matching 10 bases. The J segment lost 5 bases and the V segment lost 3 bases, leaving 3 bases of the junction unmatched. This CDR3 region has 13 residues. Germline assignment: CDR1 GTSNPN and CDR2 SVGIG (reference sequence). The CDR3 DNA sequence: TGTGCCTGGAGCCCGGGACAGGGGTATGGCTACACCTTC. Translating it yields CAWSPGQGYGYTF.

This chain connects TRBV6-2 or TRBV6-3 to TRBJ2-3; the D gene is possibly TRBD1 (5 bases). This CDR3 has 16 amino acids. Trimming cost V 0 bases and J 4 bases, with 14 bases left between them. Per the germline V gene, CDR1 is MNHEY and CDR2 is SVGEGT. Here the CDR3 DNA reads TGTGCCAGCAGTTACTCGACAGTGGCGGTCTCAGATACGCAGTATTTT. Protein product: CASSYSTVAVSDTQYF.

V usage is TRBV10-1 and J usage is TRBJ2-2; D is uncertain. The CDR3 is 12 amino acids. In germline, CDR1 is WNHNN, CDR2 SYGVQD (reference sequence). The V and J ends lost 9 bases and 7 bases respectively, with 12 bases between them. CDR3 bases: TGCGCCAGTTCGATAAGAGGCGGGGAGCTGTTTTTT. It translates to CASSIRGGELFF.

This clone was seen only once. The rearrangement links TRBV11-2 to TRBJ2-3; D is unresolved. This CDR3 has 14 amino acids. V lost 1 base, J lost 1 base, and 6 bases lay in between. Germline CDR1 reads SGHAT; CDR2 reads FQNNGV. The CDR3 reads CASSLGLRTDTQYF. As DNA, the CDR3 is TGTGCCAGCAGCTTAGGACTCCGCACAGATACGCAGTATTTT.

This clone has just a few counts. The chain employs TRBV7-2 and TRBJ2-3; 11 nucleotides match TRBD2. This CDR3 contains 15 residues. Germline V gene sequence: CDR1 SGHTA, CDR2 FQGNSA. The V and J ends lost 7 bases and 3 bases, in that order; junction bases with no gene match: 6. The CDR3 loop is CASTQWTSGTDTQYF. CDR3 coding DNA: TGTGCCAGCACCCAGTGGACTAGCGGGACAGATACGCAGTATTTT.

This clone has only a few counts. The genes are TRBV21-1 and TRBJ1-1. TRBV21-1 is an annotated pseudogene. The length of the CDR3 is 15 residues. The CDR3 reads CASSKLGTYNVEAFF. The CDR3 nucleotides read TGTGCCAGCAGCAAACTCGGTACTTATAATGTCGAAGCTTTCTTT.

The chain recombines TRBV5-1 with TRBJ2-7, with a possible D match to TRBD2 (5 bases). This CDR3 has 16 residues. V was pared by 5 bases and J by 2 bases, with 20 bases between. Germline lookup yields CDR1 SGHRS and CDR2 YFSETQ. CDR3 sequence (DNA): TGCGCCAGCAGTCCAGGTCGGGCCCGGGGAGCCTACGAGCAGTACTTC. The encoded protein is CASSPGRARGAYEQYF.

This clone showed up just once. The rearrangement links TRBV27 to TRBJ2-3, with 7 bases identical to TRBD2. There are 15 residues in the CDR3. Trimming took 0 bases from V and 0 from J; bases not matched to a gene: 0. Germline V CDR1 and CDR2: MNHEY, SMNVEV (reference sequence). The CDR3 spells CASSLSSGSTDTQYF. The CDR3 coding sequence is TGTGCCAGCAGTTTATCTAGCGGGAGCACAGATACGCAGTATTTT.

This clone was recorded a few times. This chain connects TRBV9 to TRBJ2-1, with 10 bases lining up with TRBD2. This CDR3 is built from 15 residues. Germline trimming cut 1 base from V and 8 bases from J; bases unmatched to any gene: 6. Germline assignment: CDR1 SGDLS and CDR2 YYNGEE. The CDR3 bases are TGTGCCAGCAGCGTAAAAGTGACTAGCGGGCATGAGCAGTTCTTC. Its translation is CASSVKVTSGHEQFF.

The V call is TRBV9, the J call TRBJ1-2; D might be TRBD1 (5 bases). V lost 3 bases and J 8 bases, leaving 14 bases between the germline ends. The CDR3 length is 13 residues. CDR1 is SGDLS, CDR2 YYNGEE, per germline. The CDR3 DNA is TGTGCCAGCAGCGAGTGGGACCGGGGGGGCTACACCTTC. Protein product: CASSEWDRGGYTF.

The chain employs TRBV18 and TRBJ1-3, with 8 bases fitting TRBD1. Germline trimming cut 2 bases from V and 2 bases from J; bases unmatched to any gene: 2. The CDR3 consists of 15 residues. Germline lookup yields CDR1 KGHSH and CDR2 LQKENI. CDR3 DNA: TGTGCCAGCTCACCAAGCAGGGGGCCTGGAAACACCATATATTTT. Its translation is CASSPSRGPGNTIYF.

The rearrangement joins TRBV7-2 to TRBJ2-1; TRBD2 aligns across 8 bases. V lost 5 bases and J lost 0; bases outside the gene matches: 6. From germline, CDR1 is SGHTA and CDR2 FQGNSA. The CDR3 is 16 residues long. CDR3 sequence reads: CASSPPGLVSYNEQFF. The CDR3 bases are TGTGCCAGCAGCCCTCCGGGACTAGTCTCCTACAATGAGCAGTTCTTC.

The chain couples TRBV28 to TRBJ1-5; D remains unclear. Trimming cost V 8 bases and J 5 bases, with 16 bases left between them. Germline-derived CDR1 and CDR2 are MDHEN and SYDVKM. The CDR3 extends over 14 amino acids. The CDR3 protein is CASWLEGRHQPQHF. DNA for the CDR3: TGTGCCAGCTGGCTTGAGGGAAGGCATCAGCCCCAGCATTTT. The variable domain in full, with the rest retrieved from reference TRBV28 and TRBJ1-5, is DVKVTQSSRYLVKRTGEKVFLECVQDMDHENMFWYRQDPGLGLRLIYFSYDVKMKEKGDIPEGYSVSREKKERFSLILESASTNQTSMYLCASWLEGRHQPQHFGDGTRLSIL.